Below, 20 T cell receptor beta chains from the same sample are listed, as sequenced in a study of T cell responses to AZD1222 COVID-19 vaccine. Using immunoSEQ multiplex PCR, the repertoire was profiled, and TCRdb retains in-frame clones only, with some absent. The table includes about 130,000 clones, around 90% detected once. This specimen was peripheral blood, taken on day 0 of AZD1222 vaccination. The receptors were sampled from an adult in good health.

This rearrangement joins TRBV7-2 to TRBJ1-1; 11 bases agree with TRBD1. CDR3 length: 16 amino acids. V was clipped by 4 bases and J by 0 bases; unmatched bases: 4. Germline loops: CDR1 SGHTA, CDR2 FQGNSA. CDR3 in DNA: TGTGCCAGCAGCTCGGGACAGGGGGTTGTGAACACTGAAGCTTTCTTT. It encodes CASSSGQGVVNTEAFF. Based on the CDR3 plus reference TRBV7-2 and TRBJ1-1, the full variable domain is GAGVSQSPSNKVTEKGKDVELRCDPISGHTALYWYRQSLGQGLEFLIYFQGNSAPDKSGLPSDRFSAERTGGSVSTLTIQRTQQEDSAVYLCASSSGQGVVNTEAFFGQGTRLTVV.

The V gene is TRBV6-5, the J gene TRBJ1-2, with D hard to call. Germline V gives CDR1 MNHEY, CDR2 SVGAGI. The CDR3 totals 13 residues. The V gene lost 3 bases and the J gene lost 2 bases, with 7 bases spanning the gap. The CDR3 DNA reads as TGTGCCAGCAGTTATTACAGAAACTATGGCTACACCTTC. Encoded protein: CASSYYRNYGYTF.

The V and J genes are TRBV19 and TRBJ1-6; D not certain. Germline V lookup: CDR1 LNHDA, CDR2 SQIVND (reference sequence). The ends were cut back, 5 bases at V and 3 bases at J, with 11 bases in the middle. The CDR3 has 15 amino acids. The CDR3 nucleotides are TGTGCCAGTAGTCGGGCAGATGACTATAATTCACCCCTCCACTTT. It is translated as CASSRADDYNSPLHF.

This clone was seen a single time. The CDR3 region has the DNA TGTGCCAGCAGCCGCCCCGGGACAGGGCACTATGGCTACACCTTC. It encodes CASSRPGTGHYGYTF. The J gene is TRBJ1-2, the V gene TRBV14, with 9 bases that match TRBD1. This CDR3 contains 15 residues. V was pared by 4 bases and J by 3 bases, with 6 bases of the junction left unmatched. Germline CDR1 SGHDN, CDR2 FVKESK.

The DNA for the CDR3 is TGTGCCAGCAGTTACTCGATGGACAGTGAGAATTCACCCCTCCACTTT. The encoded protein is CASSYSMDSENSPLHF. The chain is built from TRBV6-5 and TRBJ1-6, with D possibly matching TRBD1 (6 bases). Germline values: CDR1 MNHEY, CDR2 SVGAGI. V shed 0 bases and J shed 7 bases, with 13 bases lying between them. The CDR3 has 16 amino acids.

The chain couples TRBV18 to TRBJ2-5, with 10 nucleotides matching TRBD2. CDR3 length equals 16 residues. After removal of 1 base from V and 2 bases from J, the junction contained 4 bases not matched to a gene. The germline CDR1 and CDR2 sequences are KGHSH and LQKENI. DNA of the CDR3: TGTGCCAGCTCACCACGGACTAGCGGAGGGCAAGAGACCCAGTACTTC. It translates to CASSPRTSGGQETQYF.

A single count supports this clone. The chain uses TRBV29-1 and TRBJ2-2; no definite D call. The CDR3 has 14 amino acids. V dropped 6 bases and J dropped 4 bases, with 15 bases sitting between them. Germline V lookup: CDR1 SQVTM, CDR2 ANQGSEA. CDR3 sequence: CSVTSLRSTGELFF. The CDR3 coding sequence is TGCAGCGTCACCTCCCTAAGGAGCACCGGGGAGCTGTTTTTT.

V usage is TRBV13 and J usage is TRBJ1-5; D gene uncertain. V lost 3 bases to trimming and J lost 7 bases, with 10 bases between them. This CDR3 is built from 13 residues. Per the germline V gene, CDR1 is PRHDT and CDR2 is FYEKMQ (reference sequence). CDR3 sequence: CASSLRRIQPQHF. CDR3 DNA: TGTGCCAGCAGCTTGAGGAGAATCCAGCCCCAGCATTTT. Using reference TRBV13 and TRBJ1-5 for the parts outside the CDR3, the full variable domain is AAGVIQSPRHLIKEKRETATLKCYPIPRHDTVYWYQQGPGQDPQFLISFYEKMQSDKGSIPDRFSAQQFSDYHSELNMSSLELGDSALYFCASSLRRIQPQHFGDGTRLSIL.

The chain carries TRBV27 and TRBJ2-1; 8 nucleotides align to TRBD1. CDR3 length: 16 residues. Germline V gene sequence: CDR1 MNHEY, CDR2 SMNVEV (reference sequence). J lost 5 bases, V lost 5 bases, and 11 bases had no gene match. As DNA, the CDR3 is TGTGCCAGCAGTCCTAAGGGCAGGGGGCTCAACAATGAGCAGTTCTTC. Translated: CASSPKGRGLNNEQFF.

This clone is a singleton in its sample. The V call is TRBV6-2 or TRBV6-3, the J call TRBJ1-6, with no clear D. Trimming cost V 2 bases and J 0 bases, with 14 bases left between them. The CDR3 sequence is 18 residues long. Germline CDR1 MNHEY, CDR2 SVGEGT. The CDR3 protein is CASSYLRSTISYNSPLHF. CDR3 nucleotide sequence: TGTGCCAGCAGTTACCTTCGTTCAACGATCTCCTATAATTCACCCCTCCACTTT.

The chain uses TRBV5-1 and TRBJ2-5; 10 bases map to TRBD1. The CDR3 runs to 15 residues. V trimming: 6 bases; J trimming: 2 bases; junction bases outside the gene matches: 7. CDR1 and CDR2 from the germline V gene are SGHRS and YFSETQ. The CDR3 DNA follows: TGCGCCAGCATTTTCCGGACAGGGGGACAAGAGACCCAGTACTTC. This codes for CASIFRTGGQETQYF. The whole variable domain, filled in from reference TRBV5-1 and TRBJ2-5, reads KAGVTQTPRYLIKTRGQQVTLSCSPISGHRSVSWYQQTPGQGLQFLFEYFSETQRNKGNFPGRFSGRQFSNSRSEMNVSTLELGDSALYLCASIFRTGGQETQYFGPGTRLLVL.

This chain joins TRBV18 and TRBJ2-1; 10 bases align to TRBD2. Unmatched junction bases numbered 9, after V lost 1 base and J lost 0 bases. The CDR3 runs 19 residues. Germline CDR1 is KGHSH and CDR2 is LQKENI. The CDR3 protein is CASSPLSHSGGHSYNEQFF. In DNA form, the CDR3 reads TGTGCCAGCTCACCACTGAGTCATAGCGGGGGGCACTCCTACAATGAGCAGTTCTTC.

The chain links TRBV28 to TRBJ2-4; 12 nucleotides match TRBD1. This CDR3 comprises 16 residues. The germline V gene encodes CDR1 MDHEN and CDR2 SYDVKM. With V trimmed by 5 bases and J by 7 bases, 9 bases remained unmatched. The DNA for the CDR3 is TGTGCCAGCAGTCCGTACGGGACAGGGGGCAGGAACATTCAGTACTTC. This sequence encodes CASSPYGTGGRNIQYF.

To note about this clone: Different DNA sequences within this sample yield the same CDR3. This chain links TRBV19 with TRBJ1-1; D not certain. CDR3 size: 13 residues. The germline V gene has CDR1 LNHDA and CDR2 SQIVND (reference sequence). V gave up 3 bases and J gave up 1 base, with 6 bases separating them. CDR3: CASSIGRNTEAFF. The CDR3 coding sequence is TGTGCCAGTAGTATCGGGAGGAACACTGAAGCTTTCTTT.

This chain uses TRBV4-1 with TRBJ2-5; D is uncertain. The CDR3 covers 14 residues. The V gene's germline CDR1 is MGHRA and CDR2 YSYEKL. V gave up 5 bases and J gave up 1 base, with 11 bases separating them. CDR3 protein: CASSVTRSQETQYF. DNA for the CDR3: TGCGCCAGCAGCGTGACAAGGAGCCAAGAGACCCAGTACTTC.

This clone appeared a few times. The V gene is TRBV6-2 or TRBV6-3, the J gene TRBJ1-1; D uncertain. This CDR3 contains 13 residues. Germline V gene data show CDR1 as MNHEY and CDR2 as SVGEGT. Trimming left V 4 bases short and J 2 bases short, with 8 bases between. The CDR3 sequence is CASSSDLNTEAFF. The CDR3 coding sequence is TGTGCCAGCAGTTCAGACCTAAACACTGAAGCTTTCTTT.

The V call is TRBV29-1, the J call TRBJ2-1, with TRBD1 matching 8 bases. CDR1 and CDR2 (germline): SQVTM, ANQGSEA. The CDR3 loop spans 13 amino acids. J lost 9 bases, V lost 3 bases, and 7 bases had no gene match. CDR3 region: CSVDRQGAGEQFF. The CDR3 DNA is TGCAGCGTTGACAGGCAGGGGGCGGGTGAGCAGTTCTTC.

V is TRBV7-8 and J is TRBJ2-7; D could derive from TRBD1 or TRBD2 (5 bases each). This CDR3 is 15 amino acids long. The germline CDR1 and CDR2 sequences are SGHVS and FQNEAQ. With 5 bases removed from V and 0 bases from J, the gap between germline ends came to 14 bases. The CDR3 coding sequence is TGTGCCAGCAGCCTCGGGACGGAGAGCTCCTACGAGCAGTACTTC. Its protein is CASSLGTESSYEQYF. The variable domain in full, completed from reference TRBV7-8 and TRBJ2-7, reads GAGVSQSPRYKVAKRGQDVALRCDPISGHVSLFWYQQALGQGPEFLTYFQNEAQLDKSGLPSDRFFAERPEGSVSTLKIQRTQQEDSAVYLCASSLGTESSYEQYFGPGTRLTVT.

V gene TRBV7-9 combines with J gene TRBJ1-1; D unresolved. V dropped 5 bases and J dropped 2 bases, with 12 bases sitting between them. Germline CDR1 reads SEHNR; CDR2 reads FQNEAQ (reference sequence). CDR3 size: 14 residues. CDR3 residues: CASSPSGGNTEAFF. CDR3 DNA sequence: TGTGCCAGCAGCCCCTCGGGCGGAAACACTGAAGCTTTCTTT.

The V gene is TRBV6-4, the J gene TRBJ2-3, with 16 bases fitting TRBD2. The ends lost 0 bases at V and 4 bases at J; junction bases unmatched: 4. This CDR3 is built from 18 residues. Germline V gene sequence: CDR1 MRHNA, CDR2 SNTAGT. This CDR3 is CASSDSGTSGGGSDTQYF. CDR3 sequence (DNA): TGTGCCAGCAGTGACTCCGGGACTAGCGGGGGGGGGTCAGATACGCAGTATTTT.